The clone carrying this TCR beta chain was seen ten or more times. These data belong to a study of blood T cells in healthy people across ages. The second PCR ran roughly 6 to 12 cycles with a sample-barcoded 5' primer and J-beta primers. One entry per CDR3 protein, called by TCRdb with MiXCR from the 5' RACE reads. Seen here are 850,000 to 1,100,000 distinct CDR3 sequences, roughly two fifths observed once, and the top ten hold over 10%. The material sequenced was blood. This receptor was obtained from a man between 18 and 35 years old in good health.

In DNA form, the CDR3 reads TGTGCCAGTAGTATCGGTTTTATCGAAGCTTTCTTT. It translates to CASSIGFIEAFF. The J gene is TRBJ1-1, the V gene TRBV19; D not certain. Per germline, CDR1 LNHDA and CDR2 SQIVND (reference sequence). Trimming stripped 3 bases from V and 8 bases from J, with 10 bases between. This CDR3 comprises 12 residues.